This passage covers 27 T cell receptor beta chains from one sample sequenced in a study of T-cell reconstitution after alpha-beta-depleted transplantation in children. Library preparation (for TCRbeta) was performed with unique molecular identifiers. TCRdb processed the PCR reads anew with MiXCR; each CDR3 protein has one entry. The data show about 190,000 distinct CDR3 sequences, around 10% seen once. The sequencing here drew on PBMCs, taken before TCRalphabeta/CD19-depleted stem cell transplant. Every receptor here comes from a boy between 2 and 10 years old with acute myeloid leukemia, due to receive a stem cell transplant.

This clonotype was picked up many times. V gene TRBV11-2 combines with J gene TRBJ2-7; D is possibly TRBD1 or TRBD2 (5 bases each). There are 13 residues in the CDR3. The V end lost 2 bases, the J end lost 4 bases, and 9 bases lay between the germline ends. Germline V gene lookup returns CDR1 SGHAT and CDR2 FQNNGV. CDR3 bases: TGTGCCAGCAGCTTAAACAGGAGGTACGAGCAGTACGTC. This codes for CASSLNRRYEQYV.

This clonotype was recorded many times. The chain uses TRBV5-5 and TRBJ1-5; 7 bases align to TRBD1. Germline values: CDR1 SGHKS, CDR2 YYEKEE (reference sequence). The CDR3 is 15 amino acids. V trimming: 5 bases; J trimming: 5 bases; junction bases outside the gene matches: 10. DNA for the CDR3: TGTGCCAGCAGTCCGGGGGCAGGGGGTTATCAGCCCCAGCATTTT. This codes for CASSPGAGGYQPQHF.

This clonotype appeared many times. CDR3 DNA sequence: TGTGCCAGCAGCCCGGCGGGGAGCGGCCAAGAGACCCAGTACTTC. As protein: CASSPAGSGQETQYF. The chain carries TRBV28 and TRBJ2-5; tentative D call: TRBD2 (6 bases). CDR3 length equals 15 residues. V lost 6 bases, J lost 1 base, and 15 bases lay in between. Per germline, CDR1 MDHEN and CDR2 SYDVKM. Combining the CDR3 with reference TRBV28 and TRBJ2-5 gives the whole variable domain DVKVTQSSRYLVKRTGEKVFLECVQDMDHENMFWYRQDPGLGLRLIYFSYDVKMKEKGDIPEGYSVSREKKERFSLILESASTNQTSMYLCASSPAGSGQETQYFGPGTRLLVL.

This clonotype was recorded many times. This chain joins TRBV30 and TRBJ2-1; D possibly corresponds to TRBD2 (6 bases). CDR1 and CDR2 (germline): GTSNPN, SVGIG (reference sequence). With 5 bases removed from V and 0 bases from J, the gap between germline ends came to 8 bases. The CDR3 is 13 residues long. The chain's CDR3 is CAWAGSSYNEQFF. CDR3 in DNA: TGTGCCTGGGCGGGGAGCTCCTACAATGAGCAGTTCTTC.

This clonotype appeared many times. The chain combines TRBV28 with TRBJ2-7; no clear D. The CDR3 length is 12 residues. Germline V CDR1 and CDR2: MDHEN, SYDVKM. Trimming left V 6 bases short and J 0 bases short, with 6 bases between. The CDR3 loop is CASSDTSYEQYF. The CDR3 nucleotides read TGTGCCAGCAGCGACACCTCCTACGAGCAGTACTTC.

This clonotype has ten or more counts. The rearrangement joins TRBV30 to TRBJ2-1; 13 bases map to TRBD2. V was pared by 7 bases and J by 3 bases, with 15 bases of the junction left unmatched. This CDR3 spans 18 amino acids. Germline V CDR1 and CDR2: GTSNPN, SVGIG (reference sequence). As DNA, the CDR3 is TGTGCCTTCACAACGGGACTAGCGGGAAAATCATTCTACAATGAGCAGTTCTTC. Translated: CAFTTGLAGKSFYNEQFF.

This clonotype was found many times. The V call is TRBV7-9, the J call TRBJ1-3; D call uncertain. The V gene's germline CDR1 is SEHNR and CDR2 FQNEAQ (reference sequence). There are 13 residues in the CDR3. Trimming took 4 bases from V and 3 from J, leaving 7 bases between them. The CDR3 DNA reads TGTGCCAGCAGCTCTGAGGTTGGAAACACCATATATTTT. Protein: CASSSEVGNTIYF.

The table lists this clonotype with many counts. V gene TRBV20-1 combines with J gene TRBJ2-7; 10 bases align to TRBD2. The CDR3 contains 14 residues. CDR1 and CDR2 (germline): DFQATT, SNEGSKA (reference sequence). V shed 2 bases, J shed 6 bases, and the junction held 7 bases outside the gene matches. For the CDR3, the DNA is TGCAGTGCTAGACTAGCGGGAGATACCTCCGAGCAGTACTTC. Protein product: CSARLAGDTSEQYF.

This clonotype has at least ten counts. This rearrangement joins TRBV28 to TRBJ2-7; TRBD2 is a possible D gene (6 bases). Trimming left V 7 bases short and J 1 base short, with 11 bases between. The length of the CDR3 is 13 residues. Germline CDR1 reads MDHEN; CDR2 reads SYDVKM. For the CDR3, the DNA is TGTGCCAGCAAACCCGGGGGTTCCTACGAGCAGTACTTC. Encoded protein: CASKPGGSYEQYF.

This clonotype showed up many times. The CDR3 DNA sequence: TGTGCCACCAGCAGAGCCGACAGGATTAGCAATCAGCCCCAGCATTTT. Encoded protein: CATSRADRISNQPQHF. The chain carries TRBV15 and TRBJ1-5; a weak D match, TRBD1 (6 bases). V lost 1 base and J lost 0, with 10 bases in between. Germline CDR1 reads LNHNV; CDR2 reads YYDKDF (reference sequence). The CDR3 contains 16 residues.

This clonotype was observed at least ten times. This chain uses TRBV10-3 with TRBJ2-1; D is possibly TRBD1 (6 bases). CDR1 is ENHRY, CDR2 SYGVKD, per germline. The CDR3 contains 14 residues. V was cut by 3 bases and J by 5 bases, with 11 bases left in between. The CDR3 DNA is TGTGCCATCAGTGATCAACAGGGAAACAATGAGCAGTTCTTC. Encoded protein: CAISDQQGNNEQFF.

Ten or more counts support this clonotype. V and J are TRBV24-1 and TRBJ2-1; D may be TRBD2 (8 bases). The germline gives CDR1 KGHDR, CDR2 SFDVKD. The CDR3 runs 18 residues. The V end was cut by 3 bases, the J end by 4 bases, with 21 bases between. The CDR3 loop reads CATSDRDSGRRAYNEQFF. CDR3 sequence (DNA): TGTGCCACCAGTGATCGGGACAGCGGGAGACGGGCTTACAATGAGCAGTTCTTC.

This clonotype was counted many times. V gene TRBV6-5 combines with J gene TRBJ1-2; 7 nucleotides match TRBD1. The CDR3 runs 15 residues. Germline V gene lookup returns CDR1 MNHEY and CDR2 SVGAGI. Trimming cost V 6 bases and J 8 bases; bases outside gene matches: 15. CDR3 nucleotides: TGTGCCAGCAGATCTCGAACAGGGGAGGGAGGGGGCTACACCTTC. Translation gives CASRSRTGEGGGYTF.

In this sample, this clonotype turned up many times. V is TRBV20-1 and J is TRBJ1-5; D call uncertain. Trimming pared 3 bases from V and 0 bases from J, leaving 6 bases between. The CDR3 has 13 amino acids. Germline CDR1 reads DFQATT; CDR2 reads SNEGSKA (reference sequence). CDR3 bases: TGCAGTGCTAGGCAGTATAGCAATCAGCCCCAGCATTTT. This sequence encodes CSARQYSNQPQHF.

This clonotype was counted at least ten times. This chain uses TRBV20-1 with TRBJ2-3; the match to TRBD2 covers 8 bases. This CDR3 has 13 amino acids. The germline CDR1 and CDR2 sequences are DFQATT and SNEGSKA (reference sequence). V gave up 1 base and J gave up 3 bases; unmatched junction bases: 0. The CDR3 coding sequence is TGCAGTGCTAGAGTAGCGGGGACAGATACGCAGTATTTT. It is translated as CSARVAGTDTQYF.

This clonotype was picked up many times. This CDR3 reads CASSLGTGVGELFF. CDR3 in DNA: TGTGCCAGCAGCTTAGGGACAGGGGTCGGGGAGCTGTTTTTT. The rearrangement uses TRBV7-8 and TRBJ2-2; 9 positions match TRBD1. The CDR3 spans 14 residues. The germline CDR1 and CDR2 sequences are SGHVS and FQNEAQ. J lost 7 bases, V lost 1 base, and 1 base had no gene match.

This clonotype was counted many times. This chain links TRBV7-2 with TRBJ2-1; no definite D call. Germline V gives CDR1 SGHTA, CDR2 FQGNSA. The CDR3 spans 13 residues. The V and J ends lost 4 bases and 5 bases respectively, with 9 bases between them. CDR3 residues: CASSSNRDNEQFF. The DNA for the CDR3 is TGTGCCAGCAGCTCGAATAGGGACAATGAGCAGTTCTTC.

This clonotype was seen many times. The chain joins TRBV6-6 to TRBJ2-5; the D gene is possibly TRBD2 (5 bases). The CDR3 runs 13 residues. Germline loops: CDR1 MNHNY, CDR2 SVGAGI (reference sequence). Between the trimmed V and J ends, which lost 6 bases and 5 bases, there was a span of 13 bases. CDR3 DNA sequence: TGTGCCAGCAGGGGGTTAGGCGGGGAGACCCAGTACTTC. It encodes CASRGLGGETQYF.

The table lists this clonotype with many counts. The V call is TRBV6-1, the J call TRBJ2-2; 7 bases match TRBD1. This CDR3 is built from 16 residues. The junction had 6 bases not matched to a gene; V was cut back by 5 bases and J by 0 bases. The germline CDR1 and CDR2 sequences are MNHNS and SASEGT. The CDR3 coding sequence is TGTGCCAGCAGTCGCACAGGGGCGGCGAACACCGGGGAGCTGTTTTTT. This codes for CASSRTGAANTGELFF.

This clonotype appeared many times. The chain links TRBV12-3 or TRBV12-4 to TRBJ2-2; D not certain. Trimming pared 6 bases from V and 3 bases from J, leaving 5 bases between. The CDR3 runs 12 residues. The CDR3 sequence is CASRRDTGELFF. The CDR3 DNA reads as TGTGCCAGCAGACGCGACACCGGGGAGCTGTTTTTT.

This clonotype was seen repeatedly, ten times or more. V usage is TRBV20-1 and J usage is TRBJ2-7; 9 positions match TRBD1. The CDR3 runs 14 residues. The germline CDR1 and CDR2 sequences are DFQATT and SNEGSKA (reference sequence). After removal of 1 base from V and 7 bases from J, the junction contained 8 bases not matched to a gene. CDR3: CSARVGQGLWEQYF. DNA of the CDR3: TGCAGTGCTAGAGTGGGACAGGGTCTTTGGGAGCAGTACTTC.

This clonotype occurred many times. V usage is TRBV13 and J usage is TRBJ2-1; 13 nucleotides match TRBD2. Germline V gene sequence: CDR1 PRHDT, CDR2 FYEKMQ (reference sequence). The trim removed 3 bases at V and 0 bases at J, leaving 11 bases unmatched. The CDR3 has 20 residues. The CDR3 DNA sequence: TGTGCCAGCAGCTTCCCGGGACAGAGGACTAGCGGGAGCTCCTACAATGAGCAGTTCTTC. Its protein is CASSFPGQRTSGSSYNEQFF.

This clonotype was seen many times. The V and J genes are TRBV28 and TRBJ2-1; D gene uncertain. The CDR3 has 13 amino acids. Germline V gives CDR1 MDHEN, CDR2 SYDVKM. V shed 6 bases and J shed 2 bases, with 8 bases lying between them. The CDR3 nucleotides read TGTGCCAGCAGGTTCGACCCCTACAATGAGCAGTTCTTC. Translation gives CASRFDPYNEQFF.

This clonotype was seen repeatedly, ten times or more. The chain couples TRBV7-8 to TRBJ2-1, with TRBD2 identical over 13 bases. The V and J ends lost 5 bases and 1 base, in that order; junction bases with no gene match: 8. Germline V gene data show CDR1 as SGHVS and CDR2 as FQNEAQ. The CDR3 runs to 18 residues. DNA for the CDR3: TGTGCCAGCAGCCCCGGACTAGCGGGAGTTAAGTCCTACAATGAGCAGTTCTTC. Its protein product is CASSPGLAGVKSYNEQFF.

Many counts were recorded for this clonotype. The V and J genes are TRBV10-3 and TRBJ2-5; maybe TRBD2 (5 bases). CDR3 length: 15 residues. V lost 2 bases and J lost 4, with 14 bases in between. The germline V gene encodes CDR1 ENHRY and CDR2 SYGVKD. The chain's CDR3 is CAISEPRAGSETQYF. The CDR3, as DNA: TGTGCCATCAGTGAGCCGCGGGCGGGTTCAGAGACCCAGTACTTC.

The sample holds many counts of this clonotype. The rearrangement uses TRBV5-5 and TRBJ1-2, with D possibly being TRBD1 (6 bases). The germline V gene has CDR1 SGHKS and CDR2 YYEKEE (reference sequence). V was trimmed by 2 bases and J by 3 bases, leaving 11 bases between them. This CDR3 spans 14 amino acids. The DNA of the CDR3 is TGTGCCAGCAGCTTCACAGGGTGGGACTATGGCTACACCTTC. Its protein is CASSFTGWDYGYTF.

This clonotype was counted at least ten times. The junction shows a germline mismatch at one end, possibly a read error. The rearrangement uses TRBV20-1 and TRBJ1-1, with a possible D match to TRBD1 (5 bases). The CDR3 runs 12 residues. The germline CDR1 and CDR2 sequences are DFQATT and SNEGSKA (reference sequence). The chain's CDR3 is CSAIKGLGTEAF. The CDR3 region has the DNA TGCAGTGCTATCAAGGGGTTGGGCACTGAAGCTTTT.